What follows is one TCR beta chain and its context. This specimen belongs to a study of blood T cell repertoires in COVID-19. The germline V and J ends were trimmed by 3 bases and 6 bases, with 14 bases remaining between them. The CDR3 length is 14 residues. Germline V gene data show CDR1 as LGHDT and CDR2 as YNNKEL (reference sequence). Here immunoSEQ multiplex PCR was the method, and the copy in TCRdb shows in-frame clones only, minus some. The sample holds 250,000 to 300,000 clones, around 85% seen once. The clonotype comes from a man aged 45 to 65 with active or convalescent COVID-19. The chain recombines TRBV3-1 (or the pseudogene TRBV3-2) with TRBJ1-2; D gene uncertain. The specimen was peripheral blood. The CDR3 is CASSHRGFWDGYTF. CDR3 bases: TGTGCCAGCAGCCACCGAGGGTTTTGGGATGGCTACACCTTC.